This T cell receptor (beta chain) was recorded in a study of OX40 agonist ivuxolimab in advanced cancers. Whole-study context: Patients' therapy was ivuxolimab, an antibody that acts as an agonist of OX40 (CD134). Allowance was made for prior anti-PD-1, anti-PD-L1 or anti-CTLA-4 therapy, and roughly 40% had some. Study conclusions and caveats: No determination was made of the antigen specificity of the expanded peripheral T cells.

The data were produced by immunoSEQ multiplex PCR, yet TCRdb's version contains in-frame clones alone and is incomplete. The sample carries some 77,000 clones, roughly 88% recorded once. The CDR3 loop spans 18 amino acids. V shed 0 bases, J shed 0 bases, and the junction held 13 bases outside the gene matches. Per the germline V gene, CDR1 is GTSNPN and CDR2 is SVGIG (reference sequence). To note about this clone: Its antigen is unidentified.

The source was CD4+ or CD8+ T cells sorted from blood, collected in a trial of the OX40 agonist ivuxolimab. The receptor was derived from an adult with an advanced solid tumor such as melanoma, head and neck, liver or kidney cancer. V gene TRBV30 combines with J gene TRBJ1-1; 7 positions agree with TRBD1. CDR3 DNA: TGTGCCTGGAGTGTTGCATGGGACAGCTTAAACATGAACACTGAAGCTTTCTTT. Its protein product is CAWSVAWDSLNMNTEAFF. The full variable domain, its missing parts supplied by reference TRBV30 and TRBJ1-1, is SQTIHQWPATLVQPVGSPLSLECTVEGTSNPNLYWYRQAAGRGLQLLFYSVGIGQISSEVPQNLSASRPQDRQFILSSKKLLLSDSGFYLCAWSVAWDSLNMNTEAFFGQGTRLTVV.